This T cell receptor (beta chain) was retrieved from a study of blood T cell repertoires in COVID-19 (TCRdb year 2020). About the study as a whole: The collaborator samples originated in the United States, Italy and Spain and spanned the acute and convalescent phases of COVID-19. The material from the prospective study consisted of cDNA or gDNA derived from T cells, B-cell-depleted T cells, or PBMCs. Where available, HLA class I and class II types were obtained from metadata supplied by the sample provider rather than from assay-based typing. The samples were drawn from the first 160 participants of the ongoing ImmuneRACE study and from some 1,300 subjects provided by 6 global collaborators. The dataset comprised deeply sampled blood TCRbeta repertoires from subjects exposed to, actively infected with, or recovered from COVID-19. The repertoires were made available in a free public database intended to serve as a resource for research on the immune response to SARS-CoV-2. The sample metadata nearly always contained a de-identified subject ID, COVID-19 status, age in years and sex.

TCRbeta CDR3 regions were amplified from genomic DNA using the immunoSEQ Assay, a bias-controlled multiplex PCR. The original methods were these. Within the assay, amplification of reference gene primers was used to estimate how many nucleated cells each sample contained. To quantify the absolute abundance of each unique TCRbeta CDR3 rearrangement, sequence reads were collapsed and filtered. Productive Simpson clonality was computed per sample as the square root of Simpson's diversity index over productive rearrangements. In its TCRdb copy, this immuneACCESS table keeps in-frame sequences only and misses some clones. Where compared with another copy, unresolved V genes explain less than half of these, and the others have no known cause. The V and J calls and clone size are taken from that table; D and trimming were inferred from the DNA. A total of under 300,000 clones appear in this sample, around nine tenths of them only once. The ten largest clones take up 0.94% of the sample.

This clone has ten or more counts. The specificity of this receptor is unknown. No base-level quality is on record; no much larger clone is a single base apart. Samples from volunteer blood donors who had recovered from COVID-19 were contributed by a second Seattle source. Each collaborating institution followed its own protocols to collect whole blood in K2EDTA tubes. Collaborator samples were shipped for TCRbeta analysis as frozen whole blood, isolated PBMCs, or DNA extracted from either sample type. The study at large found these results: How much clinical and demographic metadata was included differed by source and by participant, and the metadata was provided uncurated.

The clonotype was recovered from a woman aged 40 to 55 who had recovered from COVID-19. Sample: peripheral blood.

The DNA reads TGTGCCAGCAGTTTCACCCCGGGACAGGGTCTATCTGGGGTCCACGAGCAGTACTTC. It specifies CASSFTPGQGLSGVHEQYF. The receptor chain draws on TRBV2 and TRBJ2-7, and 9 bases in between align with TRBD1. Unmatched junction bases come to 22, with V trimmed by 5 bases and J by 5 bases. CDR1 SNHLY and CDR2 FYNNEI were looked up in the germline V gene. The CDR3 sequence holds 19 residues, the cysteine and phenylalanine included. Just the 57-base CDR3 DNA is kept, in frame starting at base 1.